Listed here are 7 T cell receptor beta chains from one sample, sequenced in a study of T cell responses to AZD1222 COVID-19 vaccine. Produced via immunoSEQ multiplex PCR; TCRdb's table is partial and in-frame only. Among approximately 180,000 clones listed, around 94% were seen once. The sample was peripheral blood, taken 28 days after the second dose of the MenACWY control vaccine. All receptors derive from an adult who received the MenACWY meningococcal vaccine as a control.

This clone was observed a single time. This sequence joins TRBV6-5 and TRBJ2-1; D remains ambiguous. The V end lost 2 bases, the J end lost 5 bases, and 13 bases lay between the germline ends. CDR1 is MNHEY, CDR2 SVGAGI, per germline. The CDR3 loop spans 15 amino acids. CDR3 coding DNA: TGTGCCAGCAGTTACCTCCCCCCTCCCAACAATGAGCAGTTCTTC. Residues: CASSYLPPPNNEQFF.

The rearrangement links TRBV28 to TRBJ2-7; 9 nucleotides align to TRBD2. The CDR3 loop spans 16 amino acids. After removal of 10 bases from V and 6 bases from J, the junction contained 19 bases not matched to a gene. Germline V gene sequence: CDR1 MDHEN, CDR2 SYDVKM. This CDR3 is CATSSPSLREGREQYF. The CDR3 DNA sequence: TGTGCCACCTCCTCTCCCTCGTTGCGGGAGGGTCGCGAGCAGTACTTC. Looking up the rest from reference TRBV28 and TRBJ2-7 gives the full variable domain: DVKVTQSSRYLVKRTGEKVFLECVQDMDHENMFWYRQDPGLGLRLIYFSYDVKMKEKGDIPEGYSVSREKKERFSLILESASTNQTSMYLCATSSPSLREGREQYFGPGTRLTVT.

Notes on this clone: The identical CDR3 is also encoded by other nucleotide sequences in the sample. The V gene is TRBV5-1, the J gene TRBJ1-1; 7 nucleotides match TRBD1. Germline values: CDR1 SGHRS, CDR2 YFSETQ. The CDR3 runs 13 residues. V lost 5 bases to trimming and J lost 3 bases; unmatched junction nucleotides: 4. Here the CDR3 reads CASRVTGDTEAFF. The CDR3 region has the DNA TGCGCCAGCAGAGTTACAGGGGACACTGAAGCTTTCTTT.

This chain connects TRBV7-9 to TRBJ1-1; D not certain. Trimming shortened V by 1 base and J by 5 bases, and 11 bases separated the two germline ends. This CDR3 region has 14 residues. CDR1 is SEHNR, CDR2 FQNEAQ, per germline (reference sequence). The CDR3 protein is CASSLGGVGTEAFF. Written as DNA, the CDR3 is TGTGCCAGCAGCTTAGGAGGAGTTGGGACTGAAGCTTTCTTT.

V and J are TRBV5-6 and TRBJ1-6; 7 bases align to TRBD1. The ends lost 3 bases at V and 0 bases at J; junction bases unmatched: 3. Germline V gives CDR1 SGHDT, CDR2 YYEEEE. There are 16 residues in the CDR3. CDR3 protein: CASSWTGTSYNSPLHF. As DNA, the CDR3 is TGTGCCAGCAGCTGGACAGGAACCTCCTATAATTCACCCCTCCACTTT.

The chain has TRBV7-2 and TRBJ2-7, with 13 bases identical to TRBD2. This CDR3 has 16 residues. Germline CDR1 reads SGHTA; CDR2 reads FQGNSA. Trimming removed 5 bases from V and 3 bases from J; junction bases left unmatched: 7. The CDR3 nucleotides read TGTGCCAGCAGCCCAAGGGGACTAGCGGGAATCTACGAGCAGTACTTC. As protein: CASSPRGLAGIYEQYF.

This sequence joins TRBV28 and TRBJ2-7; 13 nucleotides line up with TRBD2. CDR1 and CDR2 from the germline V gene are MDHEN and SYDVKM. J lost 5 bases, V lost 4 bases, and 5 bases had no gene match. There are 15 residues in the CDR3. The CDR3 DNA follows: TGTGCCAGCAGTTACTGGACTAGCGGGAGCCACGAGCAGTACTTC. Translated: CASSYWTSGSHEQYF. Filled out from reference TRBV28 and TRBJ2-7, the complete variable domain reads DVKVTQSSRYLVKRTGEKVFLECVQDMDHENMFWYRQDPGLGLRLIYFSYDVKMKEKGDIPEGYSVSREKKERFSLILESASTNQTSMYLCASSYWTSGSHEQYFGPGTRLTVT.